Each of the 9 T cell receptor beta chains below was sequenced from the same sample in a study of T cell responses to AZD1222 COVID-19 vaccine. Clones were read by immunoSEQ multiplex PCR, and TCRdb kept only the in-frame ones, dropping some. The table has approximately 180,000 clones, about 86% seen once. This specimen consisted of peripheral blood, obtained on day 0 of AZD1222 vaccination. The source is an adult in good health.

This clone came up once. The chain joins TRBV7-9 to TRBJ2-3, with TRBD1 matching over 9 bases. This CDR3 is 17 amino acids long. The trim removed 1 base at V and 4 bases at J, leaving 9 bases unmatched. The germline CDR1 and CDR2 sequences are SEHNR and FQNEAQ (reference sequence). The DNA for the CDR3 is TGTGCCAGCAGCTTAGGGGTATGGGACAGGGAGGCAGATACGCAGTATTTT. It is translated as CASSLGVWDREADTQYF.

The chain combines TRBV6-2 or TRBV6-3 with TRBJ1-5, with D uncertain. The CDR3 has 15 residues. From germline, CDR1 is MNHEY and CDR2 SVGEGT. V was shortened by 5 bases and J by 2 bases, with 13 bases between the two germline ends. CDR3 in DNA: TGTGCCAGCAGTCCACTCGACGTGGGCAATCAGCCCCAGCATTTT. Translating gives CASSPLDVGNQPQHF.

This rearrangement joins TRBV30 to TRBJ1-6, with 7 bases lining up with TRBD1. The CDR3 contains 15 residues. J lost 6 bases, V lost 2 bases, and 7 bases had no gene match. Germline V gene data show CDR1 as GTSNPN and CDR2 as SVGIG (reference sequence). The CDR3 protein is CAWSNQGDPNSPLHF. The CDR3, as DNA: TGTGCCTGGAGTAACCAGGGGGACCCTAATTCACCCCTCCACTTT. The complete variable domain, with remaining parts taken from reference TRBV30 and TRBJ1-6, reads SQTIHQWPATLVQPVGSPLSLECTVEGTSNPNLYWYRQAAGRGLQLLFYSVGIGQISSEVPQNLSASRPQDRQFILSSKKLLLSDSGFYLCAWSNQGDPNSPLHFGNGTRLTVT.

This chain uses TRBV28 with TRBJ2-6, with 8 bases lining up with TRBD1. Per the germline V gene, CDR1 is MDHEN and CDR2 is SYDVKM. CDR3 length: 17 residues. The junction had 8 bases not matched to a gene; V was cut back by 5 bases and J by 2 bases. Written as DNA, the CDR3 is TGTGCCAGCAGTCGGAGACAGGGGAGAACTGGGGCCAACGTCCTGACTTTC. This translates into CASSRRQGRTGANVLTF. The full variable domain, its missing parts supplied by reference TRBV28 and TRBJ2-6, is DVKVTQSSRYLVKRTGEKVFLECVQDMDHENMFWYRQDPGLGLRLIYFSYDVKMKEKGDIPEGYSVSREKKERFSLILESASTNQTSMYLCASSRRQGRTGANVLTFGAGSRLTVL.

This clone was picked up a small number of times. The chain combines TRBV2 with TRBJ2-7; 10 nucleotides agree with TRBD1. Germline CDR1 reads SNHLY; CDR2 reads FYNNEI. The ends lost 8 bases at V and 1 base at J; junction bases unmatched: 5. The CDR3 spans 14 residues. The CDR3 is CASGRTGGSYEQYF. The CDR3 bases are TGTGCCAGCGGAAGGACAGGGGGATCCTACGAGCAGTACTTC. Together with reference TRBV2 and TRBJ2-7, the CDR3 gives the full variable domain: EPEVTQTPSHQVTQMGQEVILRCVPISNHLYFYWYRQILGQKVEFLVSFYNNEISEKSEIFDDQFSVERPDGSNFTLKIRSTKLEDSAMYFCASGRTGGSYEQYFGPGTRLTVT.

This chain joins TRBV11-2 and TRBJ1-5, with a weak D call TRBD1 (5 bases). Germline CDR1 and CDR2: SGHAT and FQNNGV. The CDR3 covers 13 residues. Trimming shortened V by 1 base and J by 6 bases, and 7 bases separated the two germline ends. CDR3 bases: TGTGCCAGCAGCTTAGGTGGGGCTCAGCCCCAGCATTTT. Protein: CASSLGGAQPQHF.

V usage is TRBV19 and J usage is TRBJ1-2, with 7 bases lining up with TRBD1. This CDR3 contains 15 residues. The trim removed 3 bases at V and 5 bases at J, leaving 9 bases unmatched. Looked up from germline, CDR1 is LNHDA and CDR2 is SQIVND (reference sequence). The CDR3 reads CASSMRGQDPYGYTF. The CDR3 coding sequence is TGTGCCAGTAGTATGCGAGGACAGGATCCGTATGGCTACACCTTC. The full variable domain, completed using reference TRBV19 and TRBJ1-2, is DGGITQSPKYLFRKEGQNVTLSCEQNLNHDAMYWYRQDPGQGLRLIYYSQIVNDFQKGDIAEGYSVSREKKESFPLTVTSAQKNPTAFYLCASSMRGQDPYGYTFGSGTRLTVV.

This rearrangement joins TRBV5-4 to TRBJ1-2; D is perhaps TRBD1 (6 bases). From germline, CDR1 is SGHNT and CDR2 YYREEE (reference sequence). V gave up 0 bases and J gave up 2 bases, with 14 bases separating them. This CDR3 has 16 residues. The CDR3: CASSLVVQGPNYGYTF. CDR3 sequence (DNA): TGTGCCAGCAGCTTGGTGGTGCAGGGGCCAAACTATGGCTACACCTTC.

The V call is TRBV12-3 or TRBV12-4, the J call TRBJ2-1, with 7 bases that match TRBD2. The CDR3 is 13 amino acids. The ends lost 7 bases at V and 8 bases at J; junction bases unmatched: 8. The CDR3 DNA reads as TGTGCCAGCACTGGGGGAGGGGACGATGAGCAGTTCTTC. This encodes CASTGGGDDEQFF.